Described below is a single TCR beta chain sequence and its context. What it binds is unknown. This CDR3 comprises 16 residues. The V segment lost 0 bases and the J segment 1 base; nucleotides outside the gene matches: 4. Germline V lookup: CDR1 SGDLS, CDR2 YYNGEE. Using immunoSEQ multiplex PCR, the repertoire was profiled, and TCRdb retains in-frame clones only, with some absent. The sample records more than 20,000 clones, roughly 86% being singletons. The data are from a study of T cells in narcolepsy. Turning to the study itself: Donors had narcolepsy type 1 or type 2, or were healthy controls.

Findings of the study overall: Same-patient CSF and blood CD4+ T cell clonotypes included HCRT-specific and TRIB2-specific autoreactive ones. Blood of same and different patients, but not healthy controls, reportedly held recurring autoreactive clonotypes. Some memory CD4+ repertoires had no autoreactive clone sequences.

The chain is built from TRBV9 and TRBJ2-3; 8 positions match TRBD2. The source is a human donor in good health. Sequences were obtained from memory (CD45RA-) CD4+ T cells from blood. CDR3 region: CASSVATSARTDTQYF. In DNA, the CDR3 is TGTGCCAGCAGCGTAGCGACTAGCGCCCGCACAGATACGCAGTATTTT.